Listed here are 24 T cell receptor beta chains from one sample, sequenced in a study of human T cells and chemical hapten exposure. Treatment specified: therapeutic diphenylcyclopropenone sensitization with weekly scalp DPC. Individual cDNA molecules had unique molecular identifiers attached to them by the library. One entry per CDR3 protein results from TCRdb running MiXCR on the reads. This table has 2,000 to 3,000 distinct CDR3 sequences, about 46% appearing once. Sequenced here: whole blood, sampled before DPC sensitization or 2, 6, or about 24 weeks after (not recorded which). All receptors come from an adult with alopecia areata. Some clones in this sample may be carry-over from other donors' samples. This table probably holds off-target reads from a library built for another chain.

This clonotype has only one observation. The rearrangement links TRBV11-2 to TRBJ2-2; no definite D call. The CDR3 has 15 amino acids. V lost 3 bases and J lost 4, with 12 bases in between. Germline V gene data show CDR1 as SGHAT and CDR2 as FQNNGV. CDR3 coding DNA: TGTGCCAGCAGCTTGCAAAGTATGACCACCGGGGAGCTGTTTTTT. It codes for CASSLQSMTTGELFF.

This chain joins TRBV24-1 and TRBJ2-1, with D unresolved. Trimming took off 3 bases at V and 7 bases at J, with 9 bases between the two ends. Germline V gene lookup returns CDR1 KGHDR and CDR2 SFDVKD. This CDR3 contains 13 residues. The CDR3 nucleotides read TGTGCCACCAGTGATCACATAAGTAATGAGCAGTTCTTC. It is translated as CATSDHISNEQFF.

This clonotype was observed a few times. V is TRBV5-1 and J is TRBJ2-1, with 10 bases lining up with TRBD1. V gave up 0 bases and J gave up 6 bases; unmatched junction bases: 6. Germline loops: CDR1 SGHRS, CDR2 YFSETQ. This CDR3 is built from 16 residues. The DNA for the CDR3 is TGCGCCAGCAGCTTGGTGGGACAGGGGAGGACCAATGAGCAGTTCTTC. Its protein product is CASSLVGQGRTNEQFF. The full variable domain, rest sourced from reference TRBV5-1 and TRBJ2-1, is KAGVTQTPRYLIKTRGQQVTLSCSPISGHRSVSWYQQTPGQGLQFLFEYFSETQRNKGNFPGRFSGRQFSNSRSEMNVSTLELGDSALYLCASSLVGQGRTNEQFFGPGTRLTVL.

The V call is TRBV18, the J call TRBJ2-1, with a weak D call TRBD2 (7 bases). V was clipped by 4 bases and J by 6 bases, with 16 bases between them. The CDR3 is 15 residues long. Germline CDR1 KGHSH, CDR2 LQKENI. Here the CDR3 reads CASSRPGGGGNEQFF. Here the CDR3 DNA reads TGTGCCAGCTCACGACCCGGCGGGGGCGGCAATGAGCAGTTCTTC.

This chain joins TRBV10-2 and TRBJ2-3, with 11 nucleotides matching TRBD2. The germline V gene has CDR1 WSHSY and CDR2 SAAADI. Losses at the gene ends were 6 bases for V and 4 bases for J; bases not matched to a gene: 3. The CDR3 has 14 amino acids. The DNA of the CDR3 is TGCGCCAGCAGGGATAGCGGGAGGGCAGATACGCAGTATTTT. It is translated as CASRDSGRADTQYF.

V gene TRBV5-4 combines with J gene TRBJ2-3; a possible D gene is TRBD2 (6 bases). The CDR3 is made up of 14 amino acids. V shed 3 bases and J shed 3 bases, with 11 bases lying between them. CDR1 and CDR2 from the germline V gene are SGHNT and YYREEE (reference sequence). The CDR3 DNA follows: TGTGCCAGCAGCTATAGCGGAAATACAGATACGCAGTATTTT. It yields the protein CASSYSGNTDTQYF.

The rearrangement uses TRBV7-8 and TRBJ2-3; D may be TRBD2 (5 bases). The CDR3 is 15 residues long. The V gene lost 5 bases and the J gene lost 2 bases, with 14 bases spanning the gap. CDR1 SGHVS and CDR2 FQNEAQ come from the germline V gene. CDR3 region: CASSLNSGATDTQYF. Written as DNA, the CDR3 is TGTGCCAGCAGCCTCAACAGCGGTGCCACAGATACGCAGTATTTT.

A few counts support this clonotype. The rearrangement links TRBV18 to TRBJ2-2; D is uncertain. Trimming removed 0 bases at V and 1 base at J, with 9 bases between. Germline CDR1 KGHSH, CDR2 LQKENI. CDR3 length: 16 residues. CDR3 sequence reads: CASSPPGLLNTGELFF. CDR3 nucleotides: TGTGCCAGCTCACCACCGGGCTTGCTGAACACCGGGGAGCTGTTTTTT.

The table lists this clonotype with a few counts. V is TRBV12-3 or TRBV12-4 and J is TRBJ1-1; TRBD1 aligns across 8 bases. The CDR3 has 15 amino acids. J was trimmed by 1 base and V by 6 bases; bases with no gene match: 7. The CDR3 DNA is TGTGCCAGCAGGGTGGCGACAGGGGAGAACACTGAAGCTTTCTTT. It codes for CASRVATGENTEAFF.

This clonotype occurred a few times. The V call is TRBV10-3, the J call TRBJ2-1; the match to TRBD2 covers 13 bases. Looked up from germline, CDR1 is ENHRY and CDR2 is SYGVKD. The CDR3 spans 16 residues. The V and J ends lost 8 bases and 5 bases, in that order; junction bases with no gene match: 9. CDR3 in DNA: TGTGCCATCTCAGGTGGGGGACTAGCGGGAAACAATGAGCAGTTCTTC. Its translation: CAISGGGLAGNNEQFF.

The chain employs TRBV6-2 or TRBV6-3 and TRBJ2-7; D unclear. V shed 2 bases and J shed 4 bases, with 6 bases lying between them. CDR1 and CDR2 (germline): MNHEY, SVGEGT. The CDR3 contains 12 residues. The CDR3 sequence is CASSYRNYEQYV. Here the CDR3 DNA reads TGTGCCAGCAGTTACAGGAATTACGAGCAGTACGTC.

The chain couples TRBV10-1 to TRBJ2-1, with 11 bases aligning to TRBD1. The CDR3 spans 15 residues. The germline V gene encodes CDR1 WNHNN and CDR2 SYGVQD (reference sequence). The junction had 8 bases not matched to a gene; V was cut back by 5 bases and J by 8 bases. This chain's CDR3 is CASSQDRGPYDEQFF. The CDR3 coding sequence is TGCGCCAGCAGTCAGGACAGGGGGCCGTACGATGAGCAGTTCTTC.

DNA of the CDR3: TGTGCCAGCAGCACGGGACTATCCAATGAGCAGTTCTTC. Its protein product is CASSTGLSNEQFF. The rearrangement joins TRBV13 to TRBJ2-1, with 7 bases identical to TRBD2. With V trimmed by 5 bases and J by 6 bases, 4 bases remained unmatched. There are 13 residues in the CDR3. Germline V lookup: CDR1 PRHDT, CDR2 FYEKMQ (reference sequence).

This clonotype came up a few times. The V gene is TRBV18, the J gene TRBJ2-1, with no clear D. Germline V lookup: CDR1 KGHSH, CDR2 LQKENI. The CDR3 length is 15 residues. V was trimmed by 3 bases and J by 5 bases, leaving 14 bases between them. The CDR3 DNA reads TGTGCCAGCTCACCTTACACCCAAGGCCACAATGAGCAGTTCTTC. It specifies CASSPYTQGHNEQFF.

The V and J genes are TRBV7-3 and TRBJ2-1, with TRBD2 matching 14 bases. Germline V gene sequence: CDR1 SGHTA, CDR2 FQGTGA. With V trimmed by 4 bases and J by 7 bases, 6 bases remained unmatched. This CDR3 comprises 16 residues. CDR3 loop: CASSSPGLAGANEQFF. The CDR3 bases are TGTGCCAGCAGCTCCCCGGGACTAGCGGGGGCGAATGAGCAGTTCTTC.

V is TRBV7-2 and J is TRBJ2-7; no clear D gene. The CDR3 has 13 residues. Trimming removed 0 bases at V and 3 bases at J, with 6 bases between. Germline CDR1 SGHTA, CDR2 FQGNSA. CDR3 loop: CASSLAAYYEQYV. For the CDR3, the DNA is TGTGCCAGCAGCTTAGCCGCCTACTACGAGCAGTACGTC.

The chain joins TRBV6-1 to TRBJ1-2; unclear D gene. Trimming removed 1 base from V and 4 bases from J, with 10 bases in between. Germline V lookup: CDR1 MNHNS, CDR2 SASEGT. The CDR3 has 14 amino acids. The chain's CDR3 is CASSEGHRSYGYTF. CDR3 nucleotide sequence: TGTGCCAGCAGTGAAGGCCACAGATCCTATGGCTACACCTTC.

By proportion, this clonotype is large. The V call is TRBV20-1, the J call TRBJ1-4; a weak D match, TRBD1 (5 bases). Germline CDR1 is DFQATT and CDR2 is SNEGSKA (reference sequence). Trimming shortened V by 3 bases and J by 0 bases, and 11 bases separated the two germline ends. This CDR3 is 15 amino acids long. The CDR3 DNA follows: TGCAGTGCTAGCACAGACAGTGCAACTAATGAAAAACTGTTTTTT. It yields the protein CSASTDSATNEKLFF.

This rearrangement joins TRBV6-4 to TRBJ2-1, with TRBD2 matching over 11 bases. The CDR3 is 14 amino acids. Unmatched junction bases numbered 5, after V lost 6 bases and J lost 7 bases. Germline V CDR1 and CDR2: MRHNA, SNTAGT. CDR3 loop: CASSVAGGRNEQFF. CDR3 DNA sequence: TGTGCCAGCAGCGTAGCGGGGGGGCGTAATGAGCAGTTCTTC.

The chain employs TRBV11-2 and TRBJ2-1; D possibly matches TRBD1 or TRBD2 (5 bases each). The V gene lost 5 bases and the J gene lost 0 bases, with 14 bases spanning the gap. Germline V CDR1 and CDR2: SGHAT, FQNNGV. The CDR3 length is 16 residues. CDR3 in DNA: TGTGCCAGCAGCCAGGGAGTCTGGAGCTCCTACAATGAGCAGTTCTTC. Translated, it gives CASSQGVWSSYNEQFF.

V is TRBV6-2 or TRBV6-3 and J is TRBJ2-5, with TRBD1 matching 8 bases. J lost 4 bases, V lost 2 bases, and 6 bases had no gene match. From germline, CDR1 is MNHEY and CDR2 SVGEGT. This CDR3 comprises 15 residues. DNA of the CDR3: TGTGCCAGCAGTTACCCAAAACAGGGGGGAGAGACCCAGTACTTC. This codes for CASSYPKQGGETQYF.

This clonotype was counted between two and nine times. The chain carries TRBV11-2 and TRBJ2-7; TRBD1 aligns across 8 bases. The CDR3 is made up of 15 amino acids. Germline V gene sequence: CDR1 SGHAT, CDR2 FQNNGV. The trim removed 5 bases at V and 2 bases at J, leaving 8 bases unmatched. The CDR3 loop reads CASSPDRARTYEQYF. The CDR3, as DNA: TGTGCCAGCAGCCCGGACAGGGCAAGGACCTACGAGCAGTACTTC.

The chain joins TRBV2 to TRBJ2-1; D remains ambiguous. The CDR3 covers 14 residues. Germline CDR1 SNHLY, CDR2 FYNNEI. Trimming pared 0 bases from V and 5 bases from J, leaving 8 bases between. The CDR3 DNA reads TGTGCCAGCAGTGAAGCTGGACGCGACAATGAGCAGTTCTTC. This sequence encodes CASSEAGRDNEQFF.

V usage is TRBV12-3 or TRBV12-4 and J usage is TRBJ2-1; TRBD1 might be the D (9 bases). The V and J ends lost 8 bases and 7 bases respectively, with 27 bases between them. This CDR3 region has 17 residues. The CDR3 nucleotides read TGTGCCAGCCACAGGGGGCAGGGGAGCGGGAGAGGGAATGAGCAGTTCTTC. It specifies CASHRGQGSGRGNEQFF.